A single TCR beta chain is shown here with its context. The data originate from a study of blood T cell repertoires in COVID-19. Trimming left V 4 bases short and J 11 bases short, with 12 bases between. The length of the CDR3 is 13 residues. Germline loops: CDR1 LNHDA, CDR2 SQIVND (reference sequence). Here immunoSEQ multiplex PCR was the method, and the copy in TCRdb shows in-frame clones only, minus some. The table includes about 220,000 clones, approximately 81% detected once. This receptor was obtained from a woman older than 75 with acute or convalescent COVID-19. Specimen: peripheral blood. V gene TRBV19 combines with J gene TRBJ1-6; a weak D match, TRBD1 (5 bases). The CDR3 protein is CASSSRGRTPLHF. For the CDR3, the DNA is TGTGCCAGTAGTAGCCGGGGGAGAACACCCCTCCACTTT.